Following are 10 T cell receptor beta chains from one sample sequenced in a study of response to subunit inactivated influenza vaccine. TCRdb independently ran MiXCR on the RT-PCR reads; one entry per CDR3 protein. Of around 580,000 distinct CDR3 sequences in the sample, 11% to 15% were seen once. The specimen comprised PBMCs from blood, sampled about 13 days after vaccination. These receptors were collected from a man aged 50-59 years who received an inactivated influenza vaccine.

The chain uses TRBV5-1 and TRBJ2-3; D perhaps matches TRBD2 (6 bases). The CDR3 is 17 residues long. The V gene lost 4 bases and the J gene lost 0 bases, with 18 bases spanning the gap. Looked up from germline, CDR1 is SGHRS and CDR2 is YFSETQ. The CDR3: CASSPLSGFSSTDTQYF. For the CDR3, the DNA is TGCGCCAGCAGCCCTCTTAGCGGATTTTCTAGCACAGATACGCAGTATTTT.

With respect to this clonotype: A read error may be the cause here, since a much bigger clone is one base away. The chain links TRBV29-1 to TRBJ2-3; 10 nucleotides line up with TRBD2. The CDR3 is 15 residues long. Germline CDR1 reads SQVTM; CDR2 reads ANQGSEA. The CDR3 spells CSVPGPSGRVDTQFF. CDR3 nucleotide sequence: TGCAGCGTCCCTGGGCCTAGCGGGAGAGTAGATACGCAGTTTTTT.

This chain uses TRBV20-1 with TRBJ2-2; 7 bases agree with TRBD1. The trim removed 3 bases at V and 5 bases at J, leaving 6 bases unmatched. Looked up from germline, CDR1 is DFQATT and CDR2 is SNEGSKA (reference sequence). There are 14 residues in the CDR3. This CDR3 is CSARGTEVTGELFF. CDR3 DNA: TGCAGTGCTAGGGGGACAGAAGTGACCGGGGAGCTGTTTTTT.

This clonotype was detected ten times or more. V is TRBV10-3 and J is TRBJ2-7; D is unresolved. The CDR3 consists of 14 residues. Germline V gene data show CDR1 as ENHRY and CDR2 as SYGVKD. V lost 10 bases to trimming and J lost 0 bases, with 16 bases between them. In nucleotides, the CDR3 is TGTGCCACAAAGGAACTGATAAGCTCCTACGAGCAGTACTTC. It codes for CATKELISSYEQYF.

The chain carries TRBV11-3 and TRBJ2-1; D tentatively reads TRBD1 or TRBD2 (7 bases each). V shed 1 base and J shed 1 base, with 14 bases lying between them. Germline V CDR1 and CDR2: SGHNT, YENEEA. The CDR3 is 17 residues long. The DNA of the CDR3 is TGTGCCAGCAGCTTAGGGGAGGGGGCGAGATCCTACAATGAGCAGTTCTTC. Amino acids: CASSLGEGARSYNEQFF.

V usage is TRBV5-6 and J usage is TRBJ2-1, with unresolved D. V was trimmed by 4 bases and J by 0 bases, leaving 8 bases between them. Germline loops: CDR1 SGHDT, CDR2 YYEEEE. The CDR3 totals 14 residues. The CDR3 spells CASSPGPSYNEQFF. CDR3 coding DNA: TGTGCCAGCAGCCCCGGGCCCTCCTACAATGAGCAGTTCTTC.

The chain has TRBV10-3 and TRBJ2-5; 9 nucleotides line up with TRBD2. After removal of 7 bases from V and 4 bases from J, the junction contained 10 bases not matched to a gene. The CDR3 runs 15 residues. Germline lookup yields CDR1 ENHRY and CDR2 SYGVKD. The CDR3 loop is CAIKNPTSGAETQYF. CDR3 DNA: TGTGCCATCAAGAACCCGACTAGCGGAGCAGAGACCCAGTACTTC.

The rearrangement uses TRBV7-9 and TRBJ2-1; TRBD2 matches 14 bases. With 5 bases clipped from V and 8 bases from J, the junction kept 2 bases outside the gene matches. The CDR3 covers 14 residues. Germline V gene data show CDR1 as SEHNR and CDR2 as FQNEAQ (reference sequence). The CDR3 protein is CASSGTSGSDEQFF. For the CDR3, the DNA is TGTGCCAGCAGCGGGACTAGCGGGAGCGATGAGCAGTTCTTC.

This clonotype was seen at least ten times. This sequence joins TRBV3-1 and TRBJ2-7, with 11 bases matching TRBD2. V dropped 4 bases and J dropped 1; count of bases not matched to a gene: 3. From germline, CDR1 is LGHDT and CDR2 YNNKEL (reference sequence). The CDR3 is 15 residues long. The CDR3: CASSPGTSGSYEQYF. The DNA of the CDR3 is TGTGCCAGCAGCCCAGGGACTAGCGGTTCCTACGAGCAGTACTTC.

The chain joins TRBV11-2 to TRBJ2-1; the match to TRBD2 covers 9 bases. With 1 base clipped from V and 0 bases from J, the junction kept 10 bases outside the gene matches. This CDR3 is built from 19 residues. Germline loops: CDR1 SGHAT, CDR2 FQNNGV. The CDR3 region has the DNA TGTGCCAGCAGCTTAGGGTCCCTCAGCGGGAGGAGCTCCTACAATGAGCAGTTCTTC. This sequence encodes CASSLGSLSGRSSYNEQFF. The full variable domain, its missing parts supplied by reference TRBV11-2 and TRBJ2-1, is EAGVAQSPRYKIIEKRQSVAFWCNPISGHATLYWYQQILGQGPKLLIQFQNNGVVDDSQLPKDRFSAERLKGVDSTLKIQPAKLEDSAVYLCASSLGSLSGRSSYNEQFFGPGTRLTVL.